This T cell receptor beta chain originates from a study of T cell changes during pregnancy in multiple sclerosis. Profiling relied on immunoSEQ multiplex PCR, and the TCRdb table lists in-frame clones only, not all of them. The data show 21,000 or so clones, about 87% seen once. V gave up 0 bases and J gave up 5 bases; unmatched junction bases: 7. From germline, CDR1 is SQVTM and CDR2 ANQGSEA. The CDR3 length is 15 residues. This material consisted of CD8+ T cells from peripheral blood mononuclear cells, taken in the second trimester of pregnancy. This rearrangement joins TRBV29-1 to TRBJ2-1, with TRBD2 matching 7 bases. The source of this sequence is a female donor in good health, enrolled as a control in a pregnancy study. The CDR3: CSVEDGLVKDNEQFF. Here the CDR3 DNA reads TGCAGCGTTGAAGATGGACTAGTCAAGGACAATGAGCAGTTCTTC.